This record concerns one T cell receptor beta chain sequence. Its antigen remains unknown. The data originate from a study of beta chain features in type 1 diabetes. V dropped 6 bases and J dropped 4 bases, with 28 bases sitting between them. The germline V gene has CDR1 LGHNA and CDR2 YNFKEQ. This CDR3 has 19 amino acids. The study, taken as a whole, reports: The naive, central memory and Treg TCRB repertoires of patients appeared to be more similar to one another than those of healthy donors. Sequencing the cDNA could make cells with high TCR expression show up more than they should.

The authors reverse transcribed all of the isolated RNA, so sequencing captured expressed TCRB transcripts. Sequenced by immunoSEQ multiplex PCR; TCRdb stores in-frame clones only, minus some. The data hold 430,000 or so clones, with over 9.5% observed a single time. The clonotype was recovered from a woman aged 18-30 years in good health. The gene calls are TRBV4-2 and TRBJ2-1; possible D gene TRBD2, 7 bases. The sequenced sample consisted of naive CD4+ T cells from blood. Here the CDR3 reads CASSVSGGNRRGLYNEQFF. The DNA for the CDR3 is TGTGCCAGCAGTGTATCAGGTGGGAATCGGCGGGGGCTTTACAATGAGCAGTTCTTC.